This T cell receptor beta chain was identified during a study of T cells after yellow fever vaccination. TCRdb itself ran the 5' RACE reads through MiXCR, one entry per CDR3 protein. Of a few hundred thousand distinct CDR3 sequences detected, around 6.4% appear once; the ten largest clones hold about 15%. Regarding the study as a whole: The bulk population could contribute abundant contaminating clonotypes to FACS-sorted repertoires. Clones that expanded after primary vaccination mostly reappeared after the booster (roughly 96% CD4, approximately 87% CD8).

CDR1 and CDR2 from the germline V gene are DFQATT and SNEGSKA (reference sequence). The V gene lost 1 base and the J gene lost 1 base, with 10 bases spanning the gap. The CDR3 is 15 residues long. This clonotype was recorded at least ten times. Its matching antigen is unknown. This receptor was identified in a man aged 25 to 40 who received the YFV17D yellow fever vaccine. V gene TRBV20-1 combines with J gene TRBJ2-2; no definite D call. Source: PBMCs, taken 5 days after the yellow fever booster vaccination. The CDR3 DNA sequence: TGCAGTGCTAGAGCCTCGAATTTGAACACCGGGGAGCTGTTTTTT. It translates to CSARASNLNTGELFF.